The sequence of this T cell receptor beta chain was determined in a study of CD8+ T cells in alopecia areata. V shed 9 bases and J 8 bases; nucleotides not matched to a gene: 9. The CDR3 is 14 residues long. Germline V lookup: CDR1 SNHLY, CDR2 FYNNEI. About this clone itself: The antigen is undetermined.

The treatment denotes: oral pan-JAK inhibitor, 5-10 mg twice daily. Those with alopecia areata gave lesional scalp punch biopsies and peripheral blood. General study findings and limits: The study found that many expanded lesional clones persisted in scalp and blood during tofacitinib.

Extracted from the samples, RNA was reverse transcribed into cDNA to serve as the sequencing template. Some clones are missing from TCRdb's copy, which holds only in-frame ones; the method was immunoSEQ multiplex PCR. Counted here are about 270,000 clones, around three fifths occurring once; the ten biggest clones make up 0.8% to 1%. This clonotype originated in a human donor with alopecia areata. Sequences were derived from CD4+ T cells sorted from blood, sampled between weeks 51 and 54, from a patient treated with tofacitinib. The chain links TRBV2 to TRBJ2-4; 11 nucleotides match TRBD1. CDR3 amino acids: CARAGTGGSDIQYF. In DNA form, the CDR3 reads TGTGCCAGGGCCGGGACAGGGGGTTCGGACATTCAGTACTTC.